Listed below are T cell receptor beta chains from one sample, sequenced in a study of human T cells and chemical hapten exposure. A single record per CDR3 protein comes from TCRdb applying MiXCR to the RACE reads. Of 65,000 or so distinct CDR3 sequences listed, around 6.5% are singletons. Sequencing was done on a sample of whole blood. The receptor set was obtained from a female donor in good health. Some clones in this sample may be carry-over from other donors' samples. The CDR3 runs from the conserved cysteine through the conserved F or W. A D gene is named only where the DNA matches it firmly. Some rows have no size entry. The others give once, few or many, or a class for an expanded clone.

CDR3 protein,CDR3 DNA,D gene,J gene,V gene,clone size
CSASDILYTFPDTQYF,TGCAGTGCCTCTGATATACTGTACACCTTCCCAGATACGCAGTATTTT,.,TRBJ2-3,TRBV20-1,many
CSAREREVAGNTIYF,TGCAGTGCTAGAGAGAGGGAAGTGGCTGGAAACACCATATATTTT,.,TRBJ1-3,TRBV20-1,.
CSARADSSYNEQFF,TGCAGTGCTAGAGCGGACAGCTCCTACAATGAGCAGTTCTTC,.,TRBJ2-1,TRBV20-1,many
CASSLPLTGEETQYF,TGTGCCAGCAGTTTACCCCTTACAGGTGAAGAGACCCAGTACTTC,.,TRBJ2-5,TRBV12-3/TRBV12-4,many
CSASDSYTDTQYF,TGCAGTGCTTCGGACAGCTACACAGATACGCAGTATTTT,.,TRBJ2-3,TRBV20-1,many
CASSEASGAYNEQFF,TGTGCCAGCAGTGAGGCTAGCGGGGCCTACAATGAGCAGTTCTTC,TRBD2,TRBJ2-1,TRBV6-4,.
CASSGRGGGNQPQHF,TGTGCCAGCAGCGGTAGGGGTGGGGGCAATCAGCCCCAGCATTTT,.,TRBJ1-5,TRBV6-2/TRBV6-3,few
CASSLMSSGANEQFF,TGTGCCAGCAGCTTAATGTCTAGCGGGGCCAATGAGCAGTTCTTC,TRBD2,TRBJ2-1,TRBV5-5,many
CASSQTTLDQPQHF,TGCGCCAGCAGCCAAACGACATTAGATCAGCCCCAGCATTTT,.,TRBJ1-5,TRBV4-1,many
CASSLRQDGELFF,TGTGCCAGCAGTCTTCGACAGGACGGGGAGCTGTTTTTT,.,TRBJ2-2,TRBV2,many
CASSSQGVGEAFF,TGTGCCAGCAGCTCACAGGGGGTGGGTGAAGCTTTCTTT,TRBD1,TRBJ1-1,TRBV7-2,few
CASSISPPENTEAFF,TGTGCCAGTAGTATATCCCCTCCGGAGAACACTGAAGCTTTCTTT,.,TRBJ1-1,TRBV19,few
CASSLGGWSYEQYF,TGTGCCAGCAGCTTGGGGGGCTGGTCCTACGAGCAGTACTTC,.,TRBJ2-7,TRBV5-4,.
CASNIPLEGALGNEQFF,TGTGCCAGCAACATTCCCCTGGAGGGGGCGTTAGGCAATGAGCAGTTCTTC,.,TRBJ2-1,TRBV28,many
CSAPAQETQYF,TGCAGTGCTCCCGCCCAGGAGACCCAGTACTTC,.,TRBJ2-5,TRBV20-1,many
CSAKGGGGSGANVLTF,TGCAGTGCTAAGGGGGGGGGCGGCTCTGGGGCCAACGTCCTGACTTTC,.,TRBJ2-6,TRBV20-1,.
CASRLQGAGQPQHF,TGTGCCAGCAGGCTACAGGGGGCGGGACAGCCCCAGCATTTT,TRBD1,TRBJ1-5,TRBV2,many
CATGAGRTDTQYF,TGTGCCACCGGCGCAGGGAGGACAGATACGCAGTATTTT,.,TRBJ2-3,TRBV24-1,few
CASSPSRGGSPLHF,TGTGCCAGCAGCCCCAGCAGGGGAGGTTCACCCCTCCACTTT,.,TRBJ1-6,TRBV3-1,many
CSASKGFHEQYF,TGCAGTGCTAGCAAGGGGTTCCACGAGCAGTACTTC,.,TRBJ2-7,TRBV20-1,many
CSVDGRGLEQYF,TGCAGCGTTGACGGCAGGGGGCTGGAGCAGTACTTC,TRBD1,TRBJ2-7,TRBV29-1,many
CASTRAENTEAFF,TGTGCCAGCACTCGGGCGGAAAACACTGAAGCTTTCTTT,.,TRBJ1-1,TRBV27,.
CASSFKSYEQYF,TGTGCCAGCAGTTTCAAATCCTACGAGCAGTACTTC,.,TRBJ2-7,TRBV28,many
CATRGGHGTGELFF,TGTGCCACACGGGGCGGCCATGGGACCGGGGAGCTGTTTTTT,.,TRBJ2-2,TRBV3-1,few
CSVAEQGSTDTQYF,TGCAGCGTTGCGGAGCAGGGGAGCACAGATACGCAGTATTTT,.,TRBJ2-3,TRBV29-1,many
CASSPGTQGAFF,TGCGCCAGCAGCCCGGGGACACAAGGAGCTTTCTTT,.,TRBJ1-1,TRBV5-1,many
CASSRDNNQPQHF,TGTGCCAGTAGCCGGGACAACAATCAGCCCCAGCATTTT,.,TRBJ1-5,TRBV2,many
CASSSQPGRSSGANVLTF,TGTGCCAGCAGTTCTCAGCCTGGACGGAGCTCTGGGGCCAACGTCCTGACTTTC,.,TRBJ2-6,TRBV28,few
CASSAGTVNYEQYF,TGTGCCAGCAGTGCCGGGACAGTGAACTACGAGCAGTACTTC,TRBD1,TRBJ2-7,TRBV6-1,many
CASSYSAGGLYEQYF,TGTGCCAGCAGTTACTCGGCGGGGGGACTCTACGAGCAGTACTTC,TRBD2,TRBJ2-7,TRBV6-6,few
CAWSWGDNQPQHF,TGTGCCTGGAGTTGGGGAGACAATCAGCCCCAGCATTTT,.,TRBJ1-5,TRBV30,.
CASSLMGRGSHGDYGYTF,TGTGCCAGCAGTTTAATGGGCAGGGGGTCGCATGGTGACTATGGCTACACCTTC,TRBD1,TRBJ1-2,TRBV12-3/TRBV12-4,few
CAISEQSVAYGYTF,TGTGCCATCAGTGAACAGTCGGTCGCCTATGGCTACACCTTC,.,TRBJ1-2,TRBV10-3,.
CSARDQVVYNEQFF,TGCAGTGCTAGAGATCAAGTAGTCTACAATGAGCAGTTCTTC,.,TRBJ2-1,TRBV20-1,few
CASGTGDSPLHF,TGTGCCTCCGGGACAGGGGACTCACCCCTCCACTTT,TRBD1,TRBJ1-6,TRBV2,.
CASRPGDGYNEQFF,TGTGCCAGCAGACCCGGGGACGGCTACAATGAGCAGTTCTTC,.,TRBJ2-1,TRBV28,many
CASSPRGDPGRSTDTQYF,TGTGCCAGCTCACCACGGGGGGACCCGGGACGCAGCACAGATACGCAGTATTTT,.,TRBJ2-3,TRBV18,.
CSARGLAGGTDTQYF,TGCAGTGCGAGGGGACTAGCGGGAGGCACAGATACGCAGTATTTT,TRBD2,TRBJ2-3,TRBV20-1,few
CASSLEGPTGANVLTF,TGCGCCAGCAGCTTGGAAGGGCCTACTGGGGCCAACGTCCTGACTTTC,.,TRBJ2-6,TRBV5-1,many
CASSGLGTSTDTQYF,TGTGCCAGCAGTGGTCTTGGGACTAGCACAGATACGCAGTATTTT,.,TRBJ2-3,TRBV2,few